This T cell receptor beta chain derives from a study of control samples from healthy donors and cancer patients. Clones were read by immunoSEQ multiplex PCR, and TCRdb kept only the in-frame ones, dropping some. The repertoire consists of over 85,000 clones, with roughly 93% occurring once and the leading ten covering around 1.4%. V gave up 3 bases and J gave up 3 bases; unmatched junction bases: 7. This CDR3 region has 15 residues. CDR1 LNHDA and CDR2 SQIVND come from the germline V gene (reference sequence). V is TRBV19 and J is TRBJ2-7, with 8 positions matching TRBD1. The sequenced sample consisted of blood. The receptor was isolated from a young woman in good health. The CDR3, as DNA: TGTGCCAGTAGTATGACGAGGGGGACAGGCTACGAGCAGTACTTC. Translation: CASSMTRGTGYEQYF.